The entry below describes one T cell receptor (beta chain). What it binds is not known. Systemic immunosuppression or a history of autoimmune disease excluded patients. The CDR3 sequence is 17 residues long. V shed 0 bases and J shed 0 bases, with 12 bases lying between them. Germline lookup yields CDR1 SGHDT and CDR2 YYEEEE. The repertoire was sequenced with immunoSEQ multiplex PCR; TCRdb's copy has only in-frame clones and lacks some. The sample comprises 55,000 to 65,000 clones, more than 80% of which are singletons, and 11% to 15% rests with the top ten. The record originates from a study of OX40 agonist ivuxolimab in advanced cancers. Study-wide background: In this cohort, patients received ivuxolimab, an agonistic anti-OX40 (CD134) antibody. Patients enrolled in dose escalation were diagnosed with hepatocellular carcinoma, melanoma, renal cell or head and neck cancer.

Findings and caveats of the study: CD8+ T cells showed, on average, more clonal expansion than CD4+ cells.

The rearrangement joins TRBV5-6 to TRBJ1-4; D remains ambiguous. Sequencing was performed on CD4+ or CD8+ T cells sorted from blood, taken in a trial of the OX40 agonist ivuxolimab. The source of this sequence is an adult with an advanced solid tumor such as melanoma, head and neck, liver or kidney cancer. DNA for the CDR3: TGTGCCAGCAGCTTGGCCTATTCGGGAGCAACTAATGAAAAACTGTTTTTT. Translation: CASSLAYSGATNEKLFF.